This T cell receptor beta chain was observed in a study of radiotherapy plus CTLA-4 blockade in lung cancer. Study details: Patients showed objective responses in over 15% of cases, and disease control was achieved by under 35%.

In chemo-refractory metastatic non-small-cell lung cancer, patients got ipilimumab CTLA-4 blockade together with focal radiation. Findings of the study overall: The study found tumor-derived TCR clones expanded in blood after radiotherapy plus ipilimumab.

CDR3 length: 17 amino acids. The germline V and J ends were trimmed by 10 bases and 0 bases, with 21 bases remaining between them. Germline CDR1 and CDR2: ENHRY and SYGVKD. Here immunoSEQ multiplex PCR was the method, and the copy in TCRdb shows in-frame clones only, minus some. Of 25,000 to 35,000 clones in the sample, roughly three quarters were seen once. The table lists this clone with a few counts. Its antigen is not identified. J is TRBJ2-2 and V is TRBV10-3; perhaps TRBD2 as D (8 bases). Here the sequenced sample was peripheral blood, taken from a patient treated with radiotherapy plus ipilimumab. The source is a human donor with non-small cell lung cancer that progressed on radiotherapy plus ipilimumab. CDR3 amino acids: CATRGLRGATNTGELFF. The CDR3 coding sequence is TGTGCCACCAGGGGGTTGCGGGGGGCAACGAACACCGGGGAGCTGTTTTTT.